The source of this TCR beta chain is a study of blood T cells in healthy people across ages (dated by TCRdb to the mid-2010s). Notes on the research overall: In model experiments, template switching captured about one uniquely barcoded TCR beta cDNA molecule for every two T cells. To track age-related changes in TCR beta repertoire diversity, the study relied on deep sequencing normalized with unique cDNA molecular identifiers. Donors were grouped into four age groups: young (average roughly 17 years), middle-aged (roughly 40), aged (roughly 67) and long-lived (just over 80). Donors of different ages were randomly distributed across sequencing lanes to avoid experimental bias. For two donors (one aged 18 to 30 and one aged 80 or older), the study analyzed two additional independent replicas of 1 million unique cDNA reads from the same blood draw.

The donors were about 40 Caucasian individuals from Russia, aged roughly 6 to 100 years, who were systemically healthy. Roughly 9.5 milliliters of peripheral blood were drawn from each donor into EDTA-treated Vacutainer tubes. Ficoll-Paque density-gradient centrifugation was used to isolate PBMCs, with at least 6.5 million per sample. Trizol reagent was used to extract total RNA from the PBMCs, yielding at least 5 micrograms per sample. For every donor, flow cytometry on a PBMC aliquot measured the percentage of naive CD45RAhigh/CD27high T cells. General study outcomes and caveats: Compared with the aged group, the long-lived group had more naive CD4+ T cells, fewer expanded clones and increased TCR diversity, a pattern suggesting age selection. Estimates of total diversity based on one million sequenced T cells were regarded as lower bounds and as underestimates. As age increased, observed TCR beta diversity per million T cells dropped in a roughly linear way, and a significant reduction was already evident by age about 40. Observed TCR beta diversity correlated strongly with the percentage of naive T cells measured by flow cytometry. Bulk unsorted PBMC profiling prevented conclusive comparison of naive and antigen-experienced compartments. Donor CMV infection status was unknown, potentially confounding age-related changes in expanded clonotypes.

Reading the germline V gene (reference sequence) gives CDR1 MNHEY and CDR2 SMNVEV. Counted from cysteine to phenylalanine, this CDR3 has 16 amino acids. The CDR3 DNA has 48 bases and is translated from base 1. The library was produced with 5' RACE. Sequencing was performed on an Illumina HiSeq 2500. A second PCR of roughly 7 to 12 cycles was run with a J-beta primer mix and a sample-barcoded 5' primer. A template-switch 5' adaptor carrying 12 random nucleotides introduced a unique molecular identifier onto each TCR beta cDNA molecule. Each sample yielded at least 3 million CDR3-containing paired-end reads. First-strand cDNA synthesis was performed from all RNA using the Mint cDNA synthesis kit, with priming by a TRBC-specific oligonucleotide. Following uracil-DNA glycosylase treatment, all cDNA underwent a first 18-cycle PCR with the universal primers M1SS and BC2_uni_R. Turning to the authors' computational methods: Normalization of each sample was performed by random selection of 1 million high-quality reads, each carrying a distinct molecular identifier. Reads sharing molecular identifiers were discarded rather than binned into consensus sequences. MiTCR, set to a Q25 quality threshold and the strictest error-elimination algorithm, was used for CDR3 identification, clonotype clustering and error correction. Lower-bound total TCR beta diversity was estimated with a nonparametric unseen species model using Euler transformation. TCRdb reran the public reads through fastp at Q25 and MiXCR, keeping productive beta chains. Each record represents a unique CDR3 protein, reported with the most common genes and DNA among its rows. TCRdb, rather than the study authors, made the V and J calls. This sample has about 2 million distinct CDR3 sequences in its table, and 49% of those were observed once. The biggest ten clones account for approximately 2% of the sample.

On this clonotype: Its antigen specificity is not known. One end of the junction is discordant with germline, which a read error may explain.

Specimen: blood. The V and J genes are TRBV27 and TRBJ2-1, with TRBD2 identical over 10 junction bases. The sequence was collected from a woman between 40 and 50 years old in good health. The DNA sequence is given as TGTGCCGGCAGTCGCAGAGCGGGGGGGAACTCCTACGAGCAGTTCTTC. Its amino acids are CAGSRRAGGNSYEQFF.